Below, 20 T cell receptor beta chains from the same sample are listed, as sequenced in a study of beta chain features in type 1 diabetes. The study reverse transcribed the entire isolated RNA, so it sequenced expressed TCRB transcripts. Profiled with immunoSEQ multiplex PCR; TCRdb holds only in-frame clones, not every one. The sample lists under 250,000 clones, about 25% occurring once. Input material: central memory CD4+ T cells from blood. These receptor sequences come from a man in his thirties or forties in good health.

V and J are TRBV29-1 and TRBJ2-7; unclear D gene. V was shortened by 2 bases and J by 2 bases, with 4 bases between the two germline ends. The CDR3 has 11 amino acids. Germline CDR1 SQVTM, CDR2 ANQGSEA. For the CDR3, the DNA is TGCAGCGTTGAACAGACCTACGAGCAGTACTTC. This codes for CSVEQTYEQYF.

This clone was detected a few times. CDR3 nucleotide sequence: TGTGCCAGCAGCAAGGACAGGGGAAGGGCAGATACGCAGTATTTT. Amino acid sequence: CASSKDRGRADTQYF. This chain connects TRBV28 to TRBJ2-3, with 9 bases fitting TRBD1. Germline CDR1 MDHEN, CDR2 SYDVKM. This CDR3 contains 15 residues. J gave up 4 bases and V 6 bases, and 8 bases lay outside the gene matches.

This clone was detected many times. This chain uses TRBV7-6 with TRBJ1-4; unclear D gene. Germline loops: CDR1 SGHVS, CDR2 FNYEAQ. Trimming stripped 3 bases from V and 8 bases from J, with 10 bases between. There are 13 residues in the CDR3. The CDR3 DNA follows: TGTGCCAGCAGCTTGCAGAGAGGGGAAAAACTGTTTTTT. Its translation: CASSLQRGEKLFF.

This clone turned up a few times. This may be a read error, as it is one base from a much larger clone. This sample also contains other DNA sequences that code for the same CDR3. This chain links TRBV4-3 with TRBJ2-1; D is unclear. In germline, CDR1 is LGHNA, CDR2 YSLEER. The CDR3 totals 15 residues. Trimming removed 0 bases at V and 0 bases at J, with 6 bases between. In nucleotides, the CDR3 is TGCGCCAGCAGCCAAGAGGGTATCTCCTACAATGAGCAGTTCTTC. It yields the protein CASSQEGISYNEQFF.

The DNA of the CDR3 is TGTGCCAGCAGTGCCTCGGACGGGACCTACGAGCAGTACTTC. Translation: CASSASDGTYEQYF. The V gene is TRBV2, the J gene TRBJ2-7, with a weak D call TRBD2 (5 bases). V lost 4 bases to trimming and J lost 2 bases, with 12 bases between them. The CDR3 has 14 residues. Per the germline V gene, CDR1 is SNHLY and CDR2 is FYNNEI.

This clone occurred a few times. This chain joins TRBV10-3 and TRBJ2-1; D is unclear. This CDR3 region has 13 residues. The germline CDR1 and CDR2 sequences are ENHRY and SYGVKD. Trimming removed 0 bases from V and 9 bases from J, with 9 bases in between. CDR3 loop: CAISESTLGEQFF. The CDR3 DNA reads as TGTGCCATCAGTGAGTCGACCCTTGGTGAGCAGTTCTTC.

The rearrangement uses TRBV27 and TRBJ2-1, with 9 bases matching TRBD1. CDR1 and CDR2 from the germline V gene are MNHEY and SMNVEV (reference sequence). V gave up 6 bases and J gave up 1 base; unmatched junction bases: 4. This CDR3 contains 15 residues. The CDR3 spells CASRGGQGSYNEQFF. DNA for the CDR3: TGTGCCAGCAGGGGCGGACAGGGGTCCTACAATGAGCAGTTCTTC.

This clone appeared a few times. The CDR3 DNA reads as TGTGCCAGCCGACCGACCCAGGCCTCTGGAAACACCATATATTTT. It codes for CASRPTQASGNTIYF. V gene TRBV18 combines with J gene TRBJ1-3, with D hard to call. Germline-derived CDR1 and CDR2 are KGHSH and LQKENI. V was pared by 8 bases and J by 0 bases, with 14 bases between. The CDR3 is 15 residues long. Using reference TRBV18 and TRBJ1-3 for the parts outside the CDR3, the full variable domain is NAGVMQNPRHLVRRRGQEARLRCSPMKGHSHVYWYRQLPEEGLKFMVYLQKENIIDESGMPKERFSAEFPKEGPSILRIQQVVRGDSAAYFCASRPTQASGNTIYFGEGSWLTVV.

This clone was observed many times. The chain combines TRBV7-2 with TRBJ2-3; TRBD2 agrees at 7 bases. Germline CDR1 is SGHTA and CDR2 is FQGNSA. CDR3 length: 15 residues. Germline trimming cut 4 bases from V and 0 bases from J; bases unmatched to any gene: 4. CDR3 amino acids: CASSWTSSSTDTQYF. In DNA form, the CDR3 reads TGTGCCAGCAGCTGGACTAGTTCTAGCACAGATACGCAGTATTTT.

This clone was observed a handful of times. The J gene is TRBJ2-2, the V gene TRBV5-4; tentative D call: TRBD1 (6 bases). Trimming shortened V by 2 bases and J by 6 bases, and 14 bases separated the two germline ends. The length of the CDR3 is 15 residues. The V gene's germline CDR1 is SGHNT and CDR2 YYREEE (reference sequence). CDR3 DNA sequence: TGTGCCAGCAGCTTACAGGGCCGGTGGGCCGGGGAGCTGTTTTTT. This encodes CASSLQGRWAGELFF.

This clone occurred a few times. J is TRBJ2-3 and V is TRBV25-1; D unclear. Between the trimmed V and J ends, which lost 7 bases and 2 bases, there was a span of 13 bases. This CDR3 comprises 14 residues. Germline values: CDR1 MGHDK, CDR2 SYGVNS. CDR3 loop: CASTPVANTDTQYF. CDR3 DNA: TGTGCCAGCACCCCCGTAGCCAACACAGATACGCAGTATTTT.

As to this clone: With a far larger clone one base away, a read error is the likely cause. The gene calls are TRBV25-1 and TRBJ1-1; tentatively, D is TRBD1 (5 bases). CDR1 MGHDK and CDR2 SYGVNS come from the germline V gene. This CDR3 has 13 amino acids. The CDR3, as DNA: TGTTCCAGCAGTCCCCTGACAGCGAGTGAAGCTTTCTTT. This translates into CSSSPLTASEAFF.

The chain uses TRBV13 and TRBJ2-6; possibly TRBD2 for D (6 bases). The CDR3 extends over 15 amino acids. The ends were cut back, 3 bases at V and 2 bases at J, with 8 bases in the middle. CDR1 is PRHDT, CDR2 FYEKMQ, per germline (reference sequence). The CDR3 is CASSFRRAGANVLTF. The CDR3 DNA is TGTGCCAGCAGCTTCCGGAGGGCTGGGGCCAACGTCCTGACTTTC.

The J gene is TRBJ1-1, the V gene TRBV14; D uncertain. CDR1 and CDR2 from the germline V gene are SGHDN and FVKESK. The V and J ends lost 6 bases and 2 bases respectively, with 4 bases between them. The CDR3 is 11 residues long. In DNA form, the CDR3 reads TGTGCCAGCAGTAAAAACACTGAAGCTTTCTTT. Translated, it gives CASSKNTEAFF. Supplemented by reference TRBV14 and TRBJ1-1, the full variable domain reads EAGVTQFPSHSVIEKGQTVTLRCDPISGHDNLYWYRRVMGKEIKFLLHFVKESKQDESGMPNNRFLAERTGGTYSTLKVQPAELEDSGVYFCASSKNTEAFFGQGTRLTVV.

V gene TRBV4-1 combines with J gene TRBJ2-5; 15 nucleotides agree with TRBD2. This CDR3 contains 16 residues. Losses at the gene ends were 4 bases for V and 4 bases for J; bases not matched to a gene: 4. Germline V gene sequence: CDR1 MGHRA, CDR2 YSYEKL. In nucleotides, the CDR3 is TGCGCCAGCAGCCGGGGACTAGCGGGAGGAGGAGAGACCCAGTACTTC. Residues: CASSRGLAGGGETQYF.

The chain uses TRBV21-1 and TRBJ1-1; the table's D call of TRBD1 was not tested on the DNA. TRBV21-1 is a known pseudogene. CDR3 size: 17 residues. The CDR3: CASSKDVNSYLNTEAFF. In nucleotides, the CDR3 is TGTGCCAGCAGCAAAGACGTGAACAGTTATTTGAACACTGAAGCTTTCTTT.

The V call is TRBV5-1, the J call TRBJ2-3, with a weak D call TRBD1 (6 bases). The germline V gene encodes CDR1 SGHRS and CDR2 YFSETQ. There are 18 residues in the CDR3. V lost 0 bases and J lost 2, with 19 bases in between. CDR3 DNA: TGCGCCAGCAGCTTGGTGGGGGCACGGAGGAGTAACACAGATACGCAGTATTTT. Its protein product is CASSLVGARRSNTDTQYF. Combining the CDR3 with reference TRBV5-1 and TRBJ2-3 gives the whole variable domain KAGVTQTPRYLIKTRGQQVTLSCSPISGHRSVSWYQQTPGQGLQFLFEYFSETQRNKGNFPGRFSGRQFSNSRSEMNVSTLELGDSALYLCASSLVGARRSNTDTQYFGPGTRLTVL.

The chain carries TRBV5-6 and TRBJ2-1, with D hard to call. This CDR3 has 16 residues. Trimming took off 2 bases at V and 5 bases at J, with 17 bases between the two ends. CDR1 is SGHDT and CDR2 is YYEEEE in the germline V gene. The DNA for the CDR3 is TGTGCCAGCAGCTTTGGTGCTGGGGTCGGCCACAATGAGCAGTTCTTC. This codes for CASSFGAGVGHNEQFF.

This clone was seen a few times. The chain is built from TRBV10-3 and TRBJ2-3; 8 nucleotides align to TRBD2. The ends lost 4 bases at V and 0 bases at J; junction bases unmatched: 9. The germline gives CDR1 ENHRY, CDR2 SYGVKD. This CDR3 contains 17 residues. The CDR3 DNA is TGTGCCATCAGTGTAGGCGGGGGGCCTCCTAGCACAGATACGCAGTATTTT. The encoded protein is CAISVGGGPPSTDTQYF.

The genes are TRBV9 and TRBJ2-3, with D hard to call. CDR1 SGDLS and CDR2 YYNGEE come from the germline V gene. This CDR3 comprises 15 residues. V lost 0 bases and J lost 3, with 11 bases in between. The CDR3 bases are TGTGCCAGCAGCGTAGGTGGATTGGGGACAGATACGCAGTATTTT. It specifies CASSVGGLGTDTQYF.